Presented here are 16 T cell receptor beta chains from one specimen sequenced in a study of a mutant IDH1 vaccine in newly diagnosed glioma. The sample's time point: week 23, last vaccination. Each dose delivered 300 ug of mutant IDH1 20-mer peptide subcutaneously with imiquimod. Measured with immunoSEQ multiplex PCR; TCRdb has only the in-frame clones, and not every one. The sample lists approximately 41,000 clones; 81% were seen once. These receptors have no known antigen. Sequenced here: PBMCs, sampled from a glioma patient whose treatment included an IDH1 peptide vaccine. The origin of the receptors is a man aged 40-49 years with glioma.

This clone was observed a few times. The J gene is TRBJ2-1, the V gene TRBV20-1; D call uncertain. The germline gives CDR1 DFQATT, CDR2 SNEGSKA (reference sequence). This CDR3 comprises 10 residues. Trimming shortened V by 2 bases and J by 6 bases, and 2 bases separated the two germline ends. CDR3 nucleotide sequence: TGCAGTGCTAGACGCAATGAGCAGTTCTTC. This encodes CSARRNEQFF.

V usage is TRBV29-1 and J usage is TRBJ1-1; TRBD1 matches at 9 bases. This CDR3 contains 16 residues. Unmatched junction bases numbered 12, after V lost 7 bases and J lost 0 bases. CDR1 and CDR2 from the germline V gene are SQVTM and ANQGSEA. The CDR3 loop is CSASETGGAMNTEAFF. CDR3 coding DNA: TGCAGCGCCTCGGAGACAGGGGGGGCCATGAACACTGAAGCTTTCTTT.

The rearrangement uses TRBV11-2 and TRBJ2-7; possibly TRBD1 for D (6 bases). The germline gives CDR1 SGHAT, CDR2 FQNNGV. The CDR3 runs 19 residues. Trimming took 0 bases from V and 2 from J, leaving 23 bases between them. CDR3 in DNA: TGTGCCAGCAGCTTAGATCCCCTAGTTACAGGGTGGGATACCTACGAGCAGTACTTC. Amino acid sequence: CASSLDPLVTGWDTYEQYF.

The rearrangement joins TRBV14 to TRBJ2-5; D perhaps matches TRBD2 (6 bases). Germline CDR1 is SGHDN and CDR2 is FVKESK. CDR3 size: 11 residues. V dropped 4 bases and J dropped 11 bases, with 11 bases sitting between them. The CDR3 loop reads CASSLVREQYF. CDR3 sequence (DNA): TGTGCCAGCAGCCTGGTTCGGGAGCAGTACTTC.

This clone was observed a single time. The rearrangement joins TRBV4-2 to TRBJ1-1, with D hard to call. The CDR3 contains 14 residues. Germline lookup yields CDR1 LGHNA and CDR2 YNFKEQ. Deletions cut 3 bases from V and 1 base from J, with 9 bases between. CDR3: CASSQNGKNTEAFF. Written as DNA, the CDR3 is TGTGCCAGCAGCCAGAACGGTAAGAACACTGAAGCTTTCTTT.

This clone has a handful of counts. V is TRBV4-3 and J is TRBJ1-1; unclear D gene. Trimming cost V 0 bases and J 1 base, with 9 bases left between them. Per the germline V gene, CDR1 is LGHNA and CDR2 is YSLEER. This CDR3 has 15 residues. The CDR3 reads CASSQDKVRNTEAFF. The CDR3 coding sequence is TGCGCCAGCAGCCAAGATAAGGTCAGGAACACTGAAGCTTTCTTT.

This clone has a single count. The V and J genes are TRBV7-3 and TRBJ2-2; 7 bases line up with TRBD2. This CDR3 spans 15 amino acids. V lost 4 bases and J lost 4; bases outside the gene matches: 6. Germline V gives CDR1 SGHTA, CDR2 FQGTGA. CDR3 in amino acids: CASSSGSGRTGELFF. For the CDR3, the DNA is TGTGCCAGCAGCTCGGGTAGCGGGCGCACCGGGGAGCTGTTTTTT.

The chain uses TRBV10-3 and TRBJ1-1, with TRBD1 matching over 7 bases. The J segment lost 1 base and the V segment lost 3 bases, leaving 5 bases of the junction unmatched. CDR3 length: 15 amino acids. Germline V gene sequence: CDR1 ENHRY, CDR2 SYGVKD. The CDR3 region has the DNA TGTGCCATCAGTGATCCCGGACAGGCGAACACTGAAGCTTTCTTT. Protein product: CAISDPGQANTEAFF.

This chain uses TRBV7-9 with TRBJ2-7; 10 bases are shared with TRBD2. The CDR3 spans 15 residues. Germline trimming cut 4 bases from V and 5 bases from J; bases unmatched to any gene: 8. Germline V gene data show CDR1 as SEHNR and CDR2 as FQNEAQ (reference sequence). The CDR3 DNA reads as TGTGCCAGCAGCTACGTCGGGACTAGCGACCACGAGCAGTACTTC. This translates into CASSYVGTSDHEQYF.

This chain uses TRBV30 with TRBJ2-7; tentatively, D is TRBD1 (6 bases). The CDR3 consists of 13 residues. Germline V gene data show CDR1 as GTSNPN and CDR2 as SVGIG (reference sequence). Trimming left V 4 bases short and J 0 bases short, with 10 bases between. CDR3 protein: CAWTPGHSYEQYF. The CDR3 nucleotides read TGTGCCTGGACCCCGGGACACTCCTACGAGCAGTACTTC.

V and J are TRBV2 and TRBJ1-1; TRBD1 is a possible D gene (5 bases). The ends were cut back, 2 bases at V and 7 bases at J, with 23 bases in the middle. Germline CDR1 and CDR2: SNHLY and FYNNEI. This CDR3 has 17 residues. The CDR3: CASSELGSSLGGDEAFF. CDR3 DNA sequence: TGTGCCAGCAGTGAACTGGGCTCCTCCCTCGGGGGAGATGAAGCTTTCTTT.

The V call is TRBV30, the J call TRBJ2-4, with D uncertain. Germline V gene data show CDR1 as GTSNPN and CDR2 as SVGIG (reference sequence). The CDR3 sequence is 14 residues long. Trimming removed 2 bases at V and 4 bases at J, with 12 bases between. The CDR3 DNA reads TGTGCCTGGAGTCGGTTATTTGGGAAAAACATTCAGTACTTC. Translation: CAWSRLFGKNIQYF.

The rearrangement links TRBV7-8 to TRBJ2-2, with D unclear. The CDR3 runs to 12 residues. The V gene's germline CDR1 is SGHVS and CDR2 FQNEAQ. Trimming left V 4 bases short and J 8 bases short, with 8 bases between. CDR3 sequence (DNA): TGTGCCAGCAGCTCCCCGTCGGGGGAGCTGTTTTTT. It yields the protein CASSSPSGELFF.

This clone was detected only a few times. The chain is built from TRBV7-9 and TRBJ1-5; D possibly corresponds to TRBD1 (5 bases). CDR3 length: 14 amino acids. Trimming cost V 4 bases and J 7 bases, with 14 bases left between them. Germline assignment: CDR1 SEHNR and CDR2 FQNEAQ (reference sequence). The CDR3 DNA is TGTGCCAGCAGCTCGCTGGACAACGGCCAGCCCCAGCATTTT. Translating gives CASSSLDNGQPQHF.

V gene TRBV7-9 combines with J gene TRBJ2-7; TRBD2 matches 7 bases. Germline values: CDR1 SEHNR, CDR2 FQNEAQ (reference sequence). This CDR3 has 15 residues. Trimming removed 5 bases from V and 0 bases from J; junction bases left unmatched: 7. The CDR3 spells CASSGGDYSSYEQYF. The DNA for the CDR3 is TGTGCCAGCAGCGGGGGGGACTACAGCTCCTACGAGCAGTACTTC. The full variable domain, with the rest looked up from reference TRBV7-9 and TRBJ2-7, is DTGVSQNPRHKITKRGQNVTFRCDPISEHNRLYWYRQTLGQGPEFLTYFQNEAQLEKSRLLSDRFSAERPKGSFSTLEIQRTEQGDSAMYLCASSGGDYSSYEQYFGPGTRLTVT.

The rearrangement links TRBV19 to TRBJ1-2; the D gene is possibly TRBD1 (6 bases). Germline CDR1 LNHDA, CDR2 SQIVND (reference sequence). V gave up 3 bases and J gave up 6 bases, with 17 bases separating them. This CDR3 is 15 amino acids long. For the CDR3, the DNA is TGTGCCAGTAGTATTAGGTTCCAGGGGTACCATGGCTACACCTTC. This sequence encodes CASSIRFQGYHGYTF.